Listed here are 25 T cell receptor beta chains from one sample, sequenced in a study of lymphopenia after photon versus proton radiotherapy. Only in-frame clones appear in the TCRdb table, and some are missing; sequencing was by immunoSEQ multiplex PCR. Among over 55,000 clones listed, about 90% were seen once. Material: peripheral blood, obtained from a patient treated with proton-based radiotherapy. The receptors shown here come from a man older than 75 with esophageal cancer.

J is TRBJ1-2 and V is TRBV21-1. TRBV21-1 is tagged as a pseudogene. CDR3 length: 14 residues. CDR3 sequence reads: CASSKGGRNYGYTF. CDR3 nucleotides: TGTGCCAGCAGCAAAGGGGGACGAAACTATGGCTACACCTTC.

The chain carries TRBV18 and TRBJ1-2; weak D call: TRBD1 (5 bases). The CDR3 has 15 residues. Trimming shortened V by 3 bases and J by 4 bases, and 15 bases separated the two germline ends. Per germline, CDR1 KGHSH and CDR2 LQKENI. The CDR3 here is CASSPSQGGLYGYTF. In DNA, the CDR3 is TGTGCCAGCTCACCTAGTCAGGGCGGGCTCTATGGCTACACCTTC.

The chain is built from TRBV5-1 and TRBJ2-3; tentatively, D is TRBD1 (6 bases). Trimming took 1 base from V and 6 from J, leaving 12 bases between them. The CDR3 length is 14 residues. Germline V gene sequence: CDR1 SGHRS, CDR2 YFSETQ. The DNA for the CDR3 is TGCGCCAGCAGCTTGTTGGGGGCAGGGGATACGCAGTATTTT. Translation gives CASSLLGAGDTQYF.

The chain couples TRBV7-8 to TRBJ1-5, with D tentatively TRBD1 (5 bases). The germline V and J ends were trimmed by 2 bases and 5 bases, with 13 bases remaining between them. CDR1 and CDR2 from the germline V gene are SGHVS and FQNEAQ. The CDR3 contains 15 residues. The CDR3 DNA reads TGTGCCAGCAGCTTAAACACACTGGGGGATCAGCCCCAGCATTTT. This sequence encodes CASSLNTLGDQPQHF.

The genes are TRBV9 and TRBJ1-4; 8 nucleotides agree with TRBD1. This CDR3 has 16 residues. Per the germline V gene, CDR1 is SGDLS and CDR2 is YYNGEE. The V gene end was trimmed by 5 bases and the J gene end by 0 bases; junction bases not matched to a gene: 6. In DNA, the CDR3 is TGTGCCAGCAGTTTGGGGACAGGTGCAACTAATGAAAAACTGTTTTTT. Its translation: CASSLGTGATNEKLFF. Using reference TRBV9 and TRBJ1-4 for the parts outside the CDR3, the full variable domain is DSGVTQTPKHLITATGQRVTLRCSPRSGDLSVYWYQQSLDQGLQFLIQYYNGEERAKGNILERFSAQQFPDLHSELNLSSLELGDSALYFCASSLGTGATNEKLFFGSGTQLSVL.

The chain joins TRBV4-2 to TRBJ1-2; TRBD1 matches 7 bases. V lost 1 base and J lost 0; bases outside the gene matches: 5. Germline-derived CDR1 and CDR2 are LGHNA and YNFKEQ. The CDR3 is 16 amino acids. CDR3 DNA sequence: TGTGCCAGCAGCCAAGCGGTAGGGGGCGCTAACTATGGCTACACCTTC. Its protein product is CASSQAVGGANYGYTF.

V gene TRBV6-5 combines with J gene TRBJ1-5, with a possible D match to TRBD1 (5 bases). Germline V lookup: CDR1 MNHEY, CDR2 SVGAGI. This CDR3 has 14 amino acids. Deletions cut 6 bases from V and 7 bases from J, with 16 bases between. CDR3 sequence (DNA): TGTGCCAGCAGCTCCGGGCCGCGGGGGCAGCCCCAGCATTTT. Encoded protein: CASSSGPRGQPQHF.

CDR3 sequence (DNA): TGTGCCAGCAGCGCTTGGGCTGGGGCCAACGTCCTGACTTTC. As protein: CASSAWAGANVLTF. The rearrangement joins TRBV9 to TRBJ2-6; no firm D call. Between the trimmed V and J ends, which lost 3 bases and 2 bases, there was a span of 6 bases. From germline, CDR1 is SGDLS and CDR2 YYNGEE. The CDR3 contains 14 residues.

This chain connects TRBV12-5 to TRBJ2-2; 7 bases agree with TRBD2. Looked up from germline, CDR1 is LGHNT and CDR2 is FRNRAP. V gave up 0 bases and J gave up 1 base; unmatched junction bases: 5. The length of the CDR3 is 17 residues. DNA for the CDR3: TGTGCTAGTGGTTTGGTACGGGGGGAACTGAACACCGGGGAGCTGTTTTTT. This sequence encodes CASGLVRGELNTGELFF.

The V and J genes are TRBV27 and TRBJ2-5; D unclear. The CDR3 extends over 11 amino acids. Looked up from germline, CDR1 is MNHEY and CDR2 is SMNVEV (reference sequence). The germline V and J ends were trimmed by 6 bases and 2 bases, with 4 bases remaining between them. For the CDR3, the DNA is TGTGCCAGCAGGCGTCAAGAGACCCAGTACTTC. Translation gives CASRRQETQYF.

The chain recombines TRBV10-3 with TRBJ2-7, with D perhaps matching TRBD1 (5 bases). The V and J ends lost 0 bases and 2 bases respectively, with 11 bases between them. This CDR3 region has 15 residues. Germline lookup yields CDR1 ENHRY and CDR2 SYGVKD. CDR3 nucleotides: TGTGCCATCAGTGAGTCTGTCAGGGCGCCCTACGAGCAGTACTTC. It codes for CAISESVRAPYEQYF.

The CDR3 DNA reads as TGTGCCAGCAGCTTCCGAGGGGCTAGCACAGATACGCAGTATTTT. This gives the protein CASSFRGASTDTQYF. The rearrangement links TRBV7-7 to TRBJ2-3; D may correspond to TRBD1 or TRBD2 (5 bases each). This CDR3 has 15 amino acids. Germline CDR1 is SSHAT and CDR2 is FNYEAQ (reference sequence). The ends were cut back, 3 bases at V and 0 bases at J, with 10 bases in the middle.

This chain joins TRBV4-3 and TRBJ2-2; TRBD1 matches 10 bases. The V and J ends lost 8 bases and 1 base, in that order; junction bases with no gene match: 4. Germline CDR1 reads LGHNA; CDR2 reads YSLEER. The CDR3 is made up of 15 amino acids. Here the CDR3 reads CASRRDRGNTGELFF. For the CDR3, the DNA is TGCGCCAGCCGCCGGGACAGGGGGAACACCGGGGAGCTGTTTTTT.

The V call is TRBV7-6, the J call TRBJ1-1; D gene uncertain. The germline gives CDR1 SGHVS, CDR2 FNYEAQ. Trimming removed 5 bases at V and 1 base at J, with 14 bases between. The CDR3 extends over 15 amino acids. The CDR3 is CASSRSRASNTEAFF. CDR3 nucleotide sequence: TGTGCCAGCAGCCGTTCACGGGCGTCGAACACTGAAGCTTTCTTT.

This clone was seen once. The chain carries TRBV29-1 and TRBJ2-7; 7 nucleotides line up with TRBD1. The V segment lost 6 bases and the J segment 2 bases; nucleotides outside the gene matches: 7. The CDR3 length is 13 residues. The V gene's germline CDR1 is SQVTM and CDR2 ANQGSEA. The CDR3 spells CSVRTGITYEQYF. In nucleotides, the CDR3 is TGCAGCGTCCGGACAGGAATTACCTACGAGCAGTACTTC.

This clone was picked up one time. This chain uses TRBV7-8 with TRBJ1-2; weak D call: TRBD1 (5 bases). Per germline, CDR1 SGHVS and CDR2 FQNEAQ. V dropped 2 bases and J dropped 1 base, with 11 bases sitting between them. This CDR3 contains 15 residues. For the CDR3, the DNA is TGTGCCAGCAGCTTACAGGCAGGGCTTAACTATGGCTACACCTTC. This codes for CASSLQAGLNYGYTF.

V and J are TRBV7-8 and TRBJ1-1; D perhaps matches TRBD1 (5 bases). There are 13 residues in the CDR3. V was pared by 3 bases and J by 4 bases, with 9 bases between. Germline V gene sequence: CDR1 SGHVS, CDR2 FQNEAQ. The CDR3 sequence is CASSLGVGTEAFF. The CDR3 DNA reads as TGTGCCAGCAGCTTGGGGGTGGGCACTGAAGCTTTCTTT.

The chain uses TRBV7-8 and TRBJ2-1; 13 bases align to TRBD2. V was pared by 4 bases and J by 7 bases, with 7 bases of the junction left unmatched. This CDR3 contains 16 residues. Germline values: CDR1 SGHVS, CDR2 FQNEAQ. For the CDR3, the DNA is TGTGCCAGCAGCTCGCCACTAGCGGGGGGGTCTAATGAGCAGTTCTTC. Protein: CASSSPLAGGSNEQFF.

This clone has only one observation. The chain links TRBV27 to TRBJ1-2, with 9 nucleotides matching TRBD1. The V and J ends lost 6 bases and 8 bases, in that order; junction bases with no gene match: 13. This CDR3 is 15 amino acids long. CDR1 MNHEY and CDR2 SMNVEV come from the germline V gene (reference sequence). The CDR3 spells CASRLLPDRGGGYTF. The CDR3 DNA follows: TGTGCCAGCAGGCTTCTACCGGACAGGGGAGGCGGCTACACCTTC.

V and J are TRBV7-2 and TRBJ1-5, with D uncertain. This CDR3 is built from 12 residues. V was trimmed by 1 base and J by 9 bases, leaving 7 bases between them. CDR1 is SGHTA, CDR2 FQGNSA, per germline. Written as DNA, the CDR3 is TGTGCCAGCAGCTTAGATGTTGGGCCCCAGCATTTT. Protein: CASSLDVGPQHF.

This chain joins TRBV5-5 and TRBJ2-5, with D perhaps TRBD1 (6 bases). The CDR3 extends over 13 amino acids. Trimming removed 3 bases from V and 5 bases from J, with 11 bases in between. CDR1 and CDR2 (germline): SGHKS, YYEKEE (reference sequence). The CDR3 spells CASSSMDSETQYF. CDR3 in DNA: TGTGCCAGCAGCTCTATGGACAGTGAGACCCAGTACTTC.

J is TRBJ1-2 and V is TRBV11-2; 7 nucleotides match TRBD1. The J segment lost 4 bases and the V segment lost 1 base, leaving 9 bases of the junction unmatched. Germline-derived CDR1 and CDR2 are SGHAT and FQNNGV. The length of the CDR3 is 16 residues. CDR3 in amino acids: CASSLGPRDSRYGYTF. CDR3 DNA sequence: TGTGCCAGCAGCTTAGGACCGCGGGACAGTCGCTATGGCTACACCTTC.

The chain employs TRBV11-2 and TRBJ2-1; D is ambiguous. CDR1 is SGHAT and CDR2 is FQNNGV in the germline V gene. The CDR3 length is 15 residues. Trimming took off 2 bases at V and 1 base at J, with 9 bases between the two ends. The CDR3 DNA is TGTGCCAGCAGCTTAATTTCTGGGTCCTACAATGAGCAGTTCTTC. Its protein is CASSLISGSYNEQFF. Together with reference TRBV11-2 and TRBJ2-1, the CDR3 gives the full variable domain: EAGVAQSPRYKIIEKRQSVAFWCNPISGHATLYWYQQILGQGPKLLIQFQNNGVVDDSQLPKDRFSAERLKGVDSTLKIQPAKLEDSAVYLCASSLISGSYNEQFFGPGTRLTVL.

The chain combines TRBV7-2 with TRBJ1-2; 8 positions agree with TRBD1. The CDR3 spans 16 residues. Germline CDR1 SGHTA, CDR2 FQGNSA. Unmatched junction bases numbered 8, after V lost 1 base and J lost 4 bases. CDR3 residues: CASSLVPGQGRYGYTF. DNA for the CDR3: TGTGCCAGCAGCTTAGTCCCTGGACAGGGACGCTATGGCTACACCTTC. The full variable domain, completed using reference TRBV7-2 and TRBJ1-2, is GAGVSQSPSNKVTEKGKDVELRCDPISGHTALYWYRQSLGQGLEFLIYFQGNSAPDKSGLPSDRFSAERTGGSVSTLTIQRTQQEDSAVYLCASSLVPGQGRYGYTFGSGTRLTVV.

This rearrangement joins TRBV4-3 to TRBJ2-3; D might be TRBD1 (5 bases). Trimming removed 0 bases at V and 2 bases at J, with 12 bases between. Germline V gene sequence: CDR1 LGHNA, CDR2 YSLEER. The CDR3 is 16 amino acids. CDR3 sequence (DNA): TGCGCCAGCAGCCAAGACAGGGAAGGGCTCACAGATACGCAGTATTTT. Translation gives CASSQDREGLTDTQYF.